The 27 T cell receptor beta chains presented below share a single source sample, sequenced in a study of shared clonotypes between healthy human individuals. The repertoire was sequenced with immunoSEQ multiplex PCR; TCRdb's copy has only in-frame clones and lacks some. Among 2 million to 3 million clones, approximately 94% were seen once, and the ten largest hold roughly 0.36%. The sequencing input was naive CD4+ T cells from PBMCs. The subset here: CD45RA+ positively selected. The receptors here all came from a man aged 18 to 30 in good health. Some clones in this sample may be carry-over from other donors' samples.

The chain has TRBV27 and TRBJ2-7; D remains ambiguous. The length of the CDR3 is 11 residues. Trimming removed 7 bases at V and 6 bases at J, with 10 bases between. Germline V gene data show CDR1 as MNHEY and CDR2 as SMNVEV (reference sequence). CDR3: CASMDRIEQYF. The CDR3 DNA follows: TGTGCCAGCATGGATCGGATCGAGCAGTACTTC.

V usage is TRBV28 and J usage is TRBJ1-2; D is unresolved. There are 19 residues in the CDR3. V lost 7 bases and J lost 1, with 28 bases in between. Germline loops: CDR1 MDHEN, CDR2 SYDVKM. This chain's CDR3 is CASITRHGTRLGINYGYTF. CDR3 DNA sequence: TGTGCCAGCATCACCCGCCATGGAACGCGACTTGGGATTAACTATGGCTACACCTTC.

The chain links TRBV5-1 to TRBJ2-3; 9 nucleotides agree with TRBD2. This CDR3 comprises 16 residues. The trim removed 7 bases at V and 2 bases at J, leaving 11 bases unmatched. Looked up from germline, CDR1 is SGHRS and CDR2 is YFSETQ. Here the CDR3 reads CASFTPSSGNTDTQYF. CDR3 DNA sequence: TGCGCCAGCTTCACGCCTTCTAGCGGGAACACAGATACGCAGTATTTT.

The chain carries TRBV6-6 and TRBJ1-3, with 11 bases identical to TRBD1. The CDR3 has 15 residues. The J segment lost 3 bases and the V segment lost 8 bases, leaving 6 bases of the junction unmatched. Germline loops: CDR1 MNHNY, CDR2 SVGAGI (reference sequence). The chain's CDR3 is CASFGQGANGNTIYF. CDR3 coding DNA: TGTGCCAGCTTCGGACAGGGGGCGAATGGAAACACCATATATTTT.

This clone was seen only a few times. The V and J genes are TRBV7-9 and TRBJ1-1, with D unresolved. Germline CDR1 SEHNR, CDR2 FQNEAQ (reference sequence). V lost 5 bases and J lost 1, with 17 bases in between. The CDR3 has 16 amino acids. The DNA for the CDR3 is TGTGCCAGCAGCCGAGAAAACCCAACCAGGAACACTGAAGCTTTCTTT. Protein sequence: CASSRENPTRNTEAFF.

The chain couples TRBV19 to TRBJ1-2; a possible D gene is TRBD1 (5 bases). V was clipped by 8 bases and J by 4 bases, with 20 bases between them. The CDR3 is 15 residues long. Germline CDR1 LNHDA, CDR2 SQIVND (reference sequence). CDR3 nucleotides: TGTGCCAGTTCCGCTTCCTCGGGACGGATCTATGGCTACACCTTC. It specifies CASSASSGRIYGYTF.

The chain joins TRBV28 to TRBJ1-1, with D perhaps matching TRBD1 (5 bases). Per the germline V gene, CDR1 is MDHEN and CDR2 is SYDVKM. V was clipped by 3 bases and J by 2 bases, with 19 bases between them. The CDR3 extends over 17 amino acids. The CDR3 nucleotides are TGTGCCAGCAGTTTCGCGTTCGGGGGACTTGAAAACACTGAAGCTTTCTTT. It translates to CASSFAFGGLENTEAFF.

This rearrangement joins TRBV23-1 to TRBJ1-1; D is unresolved. TRBV23-1 carries the ORF label, with uncertain function. CDR3 length: 14 residues. Trimming cost V 9 bases and J 1 base, with 15 bases left between them. CDR3 DNA sequence: TGCGCCAGGGGCCATCCCAGAGGGAACACTGAAGCTTTCTTT. It translates to CARGHPRGNTEAFF.

V and J are TRBV7-3 and TRBJ2-1; TRBD2 matches 10 bases. J was trimmed by 8 bases and V by 5 bases; bases with no gene match: 15. CDR1 is SGHTA and CDR2 is FQGTGA in the germline V gene. This CDR3 spans 17 amino acids. The CDR3 DNA reads as TGTGCCAGCAGCCGAGGTAGTAGGGTAGCGGGAGGTTATGAGCAGTTCTTC. Translation gives CASSRGSRVAGGYEQFF.

The chain uses TRBV2 and TRBJ2-5; D is uncertain. This CDR3 comprises 13 residues. V was cut by 1 base and J by 5 bases, with 8 bases left in between. Looked up from germline, CDR1 is SNHLY and CDR2 is FYNNEI. CDR3: CASSEDPRETQYF. The CDR3 DNA reads as TGTGCCAGCAGTGAAGACCCAAGGGAGACCCAGTACTTC.

V usage is TRBV4-1 and J usage is TRBJ1-1, with D possibly being TRBD1 (5 bases). V was cut by 0 bases and J by 4 bases, with 12 bases left in between. The germline V gene has CDR1 MGHRA and CDR2 YSYEKL. The CDR3 is 15 residues long. Written as DNA, the CDR3 is TGCGCCAGCAGCCAAGATAGAGGCAGGGTCACTGAAGCTTTCTTT. The encoded protein is CASSQDRGRVTEAFF.

A note on this clone: This same CDR3 is encoded by further DNA sequences in the sample. The chain combines TRBV9 with TRBJ2-5, with a tentative D call TRBD2 (6 bases). Germline CDR1 reads SGDLS; CDR2 reads YYNGEE. CDR3 length: 14 residues. With 0 bases removed from V and 1 base from J, the gap between germline ends came to 7 bases. For the CDR3, the DNA is TGTGCCAGCAGCGTAGCGGGAGTCCAAGAGACCCAGTACTTC. It is translated as CASSVAGVQETQYF.

The rearrangement uses TRBV19 and TRBJ2-7, with unresolved D. V was trimmed by 1 base and J by 2 bases, leaving 12 bases between them. The germline V gene encodes CDR1 LNHDA and CDR2 SQIVND (reference sequence). This CDR3 is built from 15 residues. The CDR3 DNA reads as TGTGCCAGTAGTATAGGTCGTCAGTTAACCTACGAGCAGTACTTC. Translating gives CASSIGRQLTYEQYF.

The genes are TRBV6-5 and TRBJ2-7, with D perhaps given as TRBD1 or TRBD2 (7 bases each). Germline values: CDR1 MNHEY, CDR2 SVGAGI. Trimming cost V 0 bases and J 2 bases, with 11 bases left between them. The CDR3 spans 15 residues. DNA of the CDR3: TGTGCCAGCAGTTACTCTCAGGGGGGGACCTACGAGCAGTACTTC. Translation gives CASSYSQGGTYEQYF.

The rearrangement links TRBV5-1 to TRBJ1-1; D is undetermined. CDR1 and CDR2 (germline): SGHRS, YFSETQ. V was cut by 4 bases and J by 6 bases, with 16 bases left in between. This CDR3 region has 14 residues. The CDR3 loop is CASSLIPGPAEAFF. The CDR3 coding sequence is TGCGCCAGCAGCCTAATACCGGGCCCCGCTGAAGCTTTCTTT.

This sequence joins TRBV15 and TRBJ2-7, with D possibly matching TRBD2 (6 bases). V was clipped by 1 base and J by 2 bases, with 12 bases between them. The CDR3 runs to 15 residues. Looked up from germline, CDR1 is LNHNV and CDR2 is YYDKDF (reference sequence). The CDR3 sequence is CATSRGGGTAYEQYF. CDR3 in DNA: TGTGCCACCAGCAGAGGGGGCGGGACTGCCTACGAGCAGTACTTC.

V gene TRBV28 combines with J gene TRBJ1-5; TRBD1 is a possible D gene (5 bases). V lost 4 bases, J lost 5 bases, and 15 bases lay in between. The CDR3 spans 15 residues. The germline V gene has CDR1 MDHEN and CDR2 SYDVKM. CDR3 residues: CASSSRGGTYQPQHF. The CDR3 DNA follows: TGTGCCAGCAGTTCCCGCGGAGGGACCTATCAGCCCCAGCATTTT.

Written as DNA, the CDR3 is TGTGCCAGCAGCACCGACATAGGTGGTCAGCCCCAGCATTTT. This translates into CASSTDIGGQPQHF. The rearrangement links TRBV2 to TRBJ1-5, with D uncertain. CDR1 SNHLY and CDR2 FYNNEI come from the germline V gene. The CDR3 consists of 14 residues. Trimming pared 6 bases from V and 6 bases from J, leaving 15 bases between.

The genes are TRBV4-1 and TRBJ2-3, with 11 nucleotides matching TRBD2. J lost 5 bases, V lost 4 bases, and 8 bases had no gene match. Germline CDR1 and CDR2: MGHRA and YSYEKL. The CDR3 sequence is 16 residues long. The CDR3 DNA is TGCGCCAGCAGCCCCTTAGCGGGAGGGCCGGTAGATACGCAGTATTTT. Amino acids: CASSPLAGGPVDTQYF.

Remarks on this clone: The sample carries other DNA sequences with the same CDR3. This chain connects TRBV7-3 to TRBJ2-3, with 7 nucleotides matching TRBD2. V shed 2 bases, J shed 6 bases, and the junction held 2 bases outside the gene matches. The CDR3 is 13 amino acids. CDR1 and CDR2 (germline): SGHTA, FQGTGA. CDR3 region: CASSLGRADTQYF. In DNA, the CDR3 is TGTGCCAGCAGCTTAGGGAGGGCGGATACGCAGTATTTT.

The chain uses TRBV6-5 and TRBJ1-3, with D perhaps matching TRBD1 (6 bases). Trimming removed 6 bases from V and 3 bases from J, with 12 bases in between. Per the germline V gene, CDR1 is MNHEY and CDR2 is SVGAGI. This CDR3 is built from 14 residues. CDR3 bases: TGTGCCAGCAGATCAACAGGGTTTGGAAACACCATATATTTT. Translation gives CASRSTGFGNTIYF.

This clone appeared a few times. The chain employs TRBV2 and TRBJ1-2, with TRBD1 identical over 8 bases. Germline V gene sequence: CDR1 SNHLY, CDR2 FYNNEI. Trimming cost V 4 bases and J 2 bases; bases outside gene matches: 3. This CDR3 has 14 residues. The CDR3 DNA reads TGTGCCAGCAGTGGGGACAGGCAGAACTATGGCTACACCTTC. Its translation: CASSGDRQNYGYTF.

The rearrangement links TRBV30 to TRBJ2-7; 7 bases line up with TRBD1. This CDR3 spans 13 amino acids. Germline loops: CDR1 GTSNPN, CDR2 SVGIG (reference sequence). Trimming at V came to 4 bases and at J to 6 bases, leaving 9 bases not matched to a gene. The CDR3 reads CAWTGTAQGEQYF. The DNA of the CDR3 is TGTGCCTGGACCGGGACAGCCCAGGGCGAGCAGTACTTC.

This rearrangement joins TRBV5-1 to TRBJ2-1; a possible D gene is TRBD1 (6 bases). Germline V CDR1 and CDR2: SGHRS, YFSETQ. V lost 2 bases to trimming and J lost 4 bases, with 13 bases between them. CDR3 length: 15 amino acids. CDR3 loop: CASSLQGTGYNEQFF. The CDR3 bases are TGCGCCAGCAGCTTACAGGGCACAGGATACAATGAGCAGTTCTTC.

CDR3 nucleotides: TGCGCCAGCAGCCCTCGGTTGGGGGGGGCTAGGCCCTACGAGCAGTACTTC. Translated: CASSPRLGGARPYEQYF. This chain links TRBV5-1 with TRBJ2-7, with D possibly TRBD2 on 7 matching bases. This CDR3 region has 17 residues. Germline V gene sequence: CDR1 SGHRS, CDR2 YFSETQ. V shed 4 bases and J shed 2 bases, with 22 bases lying between them. The full variable domain, its missing parts supplied by reference TRBV5-1 and TRBJ2-7, is KAGVTQTPRYLIKTRGQQVTLSCSPISGHRSVSWYQQTPGQGLQFLFEYFSETQRNKGNFPGRFSGRQFSNSRSEMNVSTLELGDSALYLCASSPRLGGARPYEQYFGPGTRLTVT.

The chain links TRBV11-3 to TRBJ2-6; 9 bases are a match to TRBD1. Germline CDR1 SGHNT, CDR2 YENEEA. The CDR3 spans 14 residues. V lost 5 bases, J lost 7 bases, and 3 bases stayed unmatched. CDR3 sequence: CASSPGQGANVLTF. In nucleotides, the CDR3 is TGTGCCAGCAGCCCGGGACAGGGAGCCAACGTCCTGACTTTC.

V usage is TRBV6-4 and J usage is TRBJ2-3; possible D gene TRBD2, 5 bases. CDR3 length: 16 residues. Germline CDR1 and CDR2: MRHNA and SNTAGT. V lost 4 bases and J 2 bases, leaving 16 bases between the germline ends. The CDR3 loop is CASSALASGYTDTQYF. The CDR3 DNA reads as TGTGCCAGCAGTGCCCTCGCGAGCGGCTACACAGATACGCAGTATTTT.